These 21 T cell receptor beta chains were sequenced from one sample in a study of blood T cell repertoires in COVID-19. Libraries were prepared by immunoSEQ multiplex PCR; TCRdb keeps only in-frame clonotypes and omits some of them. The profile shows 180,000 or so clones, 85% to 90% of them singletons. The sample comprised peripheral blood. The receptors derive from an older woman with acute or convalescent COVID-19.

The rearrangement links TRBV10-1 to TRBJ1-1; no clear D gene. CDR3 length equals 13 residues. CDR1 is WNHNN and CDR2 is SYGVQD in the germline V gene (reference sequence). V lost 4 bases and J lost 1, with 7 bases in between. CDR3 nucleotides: TGCGCCAGCAGTGCACGGGGGAACACTGAAGCTTTCTTT. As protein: CASSARGNTEAFF.

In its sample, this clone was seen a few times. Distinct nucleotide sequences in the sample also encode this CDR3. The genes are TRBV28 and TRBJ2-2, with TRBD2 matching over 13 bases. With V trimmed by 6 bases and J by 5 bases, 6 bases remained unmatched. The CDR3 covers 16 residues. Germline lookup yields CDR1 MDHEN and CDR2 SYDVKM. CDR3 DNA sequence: TGTGCCAGCAGAACAGGACTAGCGGGAGTGACCGGGGAGCTGTTTTTT. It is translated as CASRTGLAGVTGELFF.

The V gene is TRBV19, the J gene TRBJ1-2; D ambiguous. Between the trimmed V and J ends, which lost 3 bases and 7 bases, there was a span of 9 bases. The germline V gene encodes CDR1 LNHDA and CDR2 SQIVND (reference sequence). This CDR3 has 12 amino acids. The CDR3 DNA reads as TGTGCCAGTAGTATCGGGGAGCTTGGCTACACCTTC. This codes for CASSIGELGYTF.

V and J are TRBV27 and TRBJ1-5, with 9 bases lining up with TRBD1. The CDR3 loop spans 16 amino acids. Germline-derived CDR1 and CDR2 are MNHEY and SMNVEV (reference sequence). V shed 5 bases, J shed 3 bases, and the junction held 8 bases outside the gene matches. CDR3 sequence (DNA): TGTGCCAGCAGTCCCGGGACAGGGATCGCCAATCAGCCCCAGCATTTT. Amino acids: CASSPGTGIANQPQHF.

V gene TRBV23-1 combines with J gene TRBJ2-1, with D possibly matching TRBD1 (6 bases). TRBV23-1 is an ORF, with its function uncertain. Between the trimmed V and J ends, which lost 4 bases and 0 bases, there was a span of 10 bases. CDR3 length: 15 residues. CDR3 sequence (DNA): TGCGCCAGCAGTCGGAGAGGGGGCTCCTACAATGAGCAGTTCTTC. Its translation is CASSRRGGSYNEQFF.

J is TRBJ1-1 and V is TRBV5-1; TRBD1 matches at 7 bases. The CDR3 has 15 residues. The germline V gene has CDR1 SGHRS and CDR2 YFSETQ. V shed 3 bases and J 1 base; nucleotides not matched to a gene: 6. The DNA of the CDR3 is TGCGCCAGCAGCTCCAGGGGGAAACAGAACACTGAAGCTTTCTTT. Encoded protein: CASSSRGKQNTEAFF.

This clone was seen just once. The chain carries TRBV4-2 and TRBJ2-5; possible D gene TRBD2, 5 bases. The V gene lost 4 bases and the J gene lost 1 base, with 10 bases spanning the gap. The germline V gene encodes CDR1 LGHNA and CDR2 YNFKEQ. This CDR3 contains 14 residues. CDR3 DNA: TGTGCCAGCAGCCCGAGCGGAGTCCAAGAGACCCAGTACTTC. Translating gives CASSPSGVQETQYF.

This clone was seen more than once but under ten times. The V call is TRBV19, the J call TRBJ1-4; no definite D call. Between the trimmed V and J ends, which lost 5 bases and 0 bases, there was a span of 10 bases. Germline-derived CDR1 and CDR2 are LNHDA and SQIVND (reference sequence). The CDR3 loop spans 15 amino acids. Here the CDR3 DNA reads TGTGCCAGTAGTCCCGGGGAGGCAACTAATGAAAAACTGTTTTTT. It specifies CASSPGEATNEKLFF.

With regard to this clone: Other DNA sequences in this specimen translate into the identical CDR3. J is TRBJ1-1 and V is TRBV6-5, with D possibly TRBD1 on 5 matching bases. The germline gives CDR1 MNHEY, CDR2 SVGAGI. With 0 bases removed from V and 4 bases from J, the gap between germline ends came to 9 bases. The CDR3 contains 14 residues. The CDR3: CASSYSGGGTEAFF. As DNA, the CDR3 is TGTGCCAGCAGTTACTCGGGGGGAGGCACTGAAGCTTTCTTT.

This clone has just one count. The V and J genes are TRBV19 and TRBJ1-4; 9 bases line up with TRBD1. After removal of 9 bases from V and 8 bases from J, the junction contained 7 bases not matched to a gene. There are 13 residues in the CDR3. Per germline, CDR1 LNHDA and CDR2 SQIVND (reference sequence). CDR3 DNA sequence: TGTGCCAGCTCACAGGGGGCAGGGGAAAAACTGTTTTTT. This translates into CASSQGAGEKLFF.

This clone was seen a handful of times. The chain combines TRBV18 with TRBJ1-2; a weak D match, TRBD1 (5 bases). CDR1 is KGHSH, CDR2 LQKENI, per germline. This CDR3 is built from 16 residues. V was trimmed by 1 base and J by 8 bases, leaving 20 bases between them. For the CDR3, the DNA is TGTGCCAGCTCACCACAAGGAGCCCGGGGCGCGGGGGGCTACACCTTC. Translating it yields CASSPQGARGAGGYTF.

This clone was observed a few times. The CDR3 DNA is TGTGCCAGCGTGGCAGATCAGGGCAATCAGCCCCAGCATTTT. Its translation: CASVADQGNQPQHF. The chain uses TRBV2 and TRBJ1-5, with unresolved D. V was clipped by 8 bases and J by 2 bases, with 13 bases between them. The CDR3 length is 14 residues. Germline V gives CDR1 SNHLY, CDR2 FYNNEI.

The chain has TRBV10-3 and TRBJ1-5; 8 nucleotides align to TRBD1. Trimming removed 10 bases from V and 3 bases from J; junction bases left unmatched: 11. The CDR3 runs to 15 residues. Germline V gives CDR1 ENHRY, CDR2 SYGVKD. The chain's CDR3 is CATSLLQGANQPQHF. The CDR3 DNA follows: TGTGCCACCTCTCTTCTCCAGGGGGCCAATCAGCCCCAGCATTTT.

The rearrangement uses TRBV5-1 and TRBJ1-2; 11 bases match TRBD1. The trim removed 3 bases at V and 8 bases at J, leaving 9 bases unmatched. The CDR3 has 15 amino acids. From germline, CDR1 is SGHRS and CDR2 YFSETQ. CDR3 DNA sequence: TGCGCCAGCAGCTCCTCCGGGACAGGGGGGGAAGGCTACACCTTC. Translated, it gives CASSSSGTGGEGYTF.

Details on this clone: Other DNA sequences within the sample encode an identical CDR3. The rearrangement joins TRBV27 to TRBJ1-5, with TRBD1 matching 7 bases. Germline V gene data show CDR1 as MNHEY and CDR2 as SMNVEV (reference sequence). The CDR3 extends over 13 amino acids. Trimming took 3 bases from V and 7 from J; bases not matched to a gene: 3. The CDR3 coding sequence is TGTGCCAGCAGTTTGACAGGGAACCAGCCCCAGCATTTT. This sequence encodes CASSLTGNQPQHF.

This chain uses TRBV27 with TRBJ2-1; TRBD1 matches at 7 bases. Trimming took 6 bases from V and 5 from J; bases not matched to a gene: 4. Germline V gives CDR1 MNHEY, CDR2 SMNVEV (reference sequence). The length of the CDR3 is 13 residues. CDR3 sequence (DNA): TGTGCCAGCAGGGGACAGATGAACAATGAGCAGTTCTTC. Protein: CASRGQMNNEQFF.

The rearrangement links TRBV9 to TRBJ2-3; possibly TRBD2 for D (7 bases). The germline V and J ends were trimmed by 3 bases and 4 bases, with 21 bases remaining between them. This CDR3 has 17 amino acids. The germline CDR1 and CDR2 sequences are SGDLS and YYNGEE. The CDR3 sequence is CASSGAPGGPDSDTQYF. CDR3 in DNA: TGTGCCAGCAGCGGAGCCCCGGGGGGCCCAGATTCAGATACGCAGTATTTT.

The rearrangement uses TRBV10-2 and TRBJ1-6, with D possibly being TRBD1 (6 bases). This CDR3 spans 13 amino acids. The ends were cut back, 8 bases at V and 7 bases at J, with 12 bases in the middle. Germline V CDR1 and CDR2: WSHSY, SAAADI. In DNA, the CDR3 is TGCGCCAGCCAGGGGACGGGAAATTCACCCCTCCACTTT. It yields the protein CASQGTGNSPLHF.

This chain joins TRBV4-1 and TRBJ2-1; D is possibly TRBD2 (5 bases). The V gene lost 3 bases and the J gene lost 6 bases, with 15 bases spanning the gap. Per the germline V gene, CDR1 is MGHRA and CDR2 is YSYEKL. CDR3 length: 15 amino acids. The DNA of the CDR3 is TGCGCCAGCAGCCAGGGAGACCTCTGGGGCAATGAGCAGTTCTTC. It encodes CASSQGDLWGNEQFF.

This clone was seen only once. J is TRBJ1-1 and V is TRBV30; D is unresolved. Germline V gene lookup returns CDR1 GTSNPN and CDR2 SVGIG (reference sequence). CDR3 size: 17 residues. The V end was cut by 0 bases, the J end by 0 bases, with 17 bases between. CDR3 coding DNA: TGTGCCTGGAGTGTAATCGGAGGCCCTATCATGAACACTGAAGCTTTCTTT. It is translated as CAWSVIGGPIMNTEAFF.

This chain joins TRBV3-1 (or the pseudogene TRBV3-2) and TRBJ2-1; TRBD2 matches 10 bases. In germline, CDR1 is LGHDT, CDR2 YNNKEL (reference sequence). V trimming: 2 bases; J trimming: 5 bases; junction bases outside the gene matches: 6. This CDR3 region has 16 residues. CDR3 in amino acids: CASSQPILAGNNEQFF. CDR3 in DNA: TGTGCCAGCAGCCAACCGATACTAGCGGGAAACAATGAGCAGTTCTTC.